What follows are 30 T cell receptor beta chains derived from one specimen sequenced in a study of T cells in Graves' hyperthyroidism and ophthalmopathy. RNA transcripts provided the source from which TCR beta CDR3 regions were amplified. Carried out on the TCR CDR3, a first-round RT-PCR used the HTBI primer set. One entry per CDR3 protein results from TCRdb running MiXCR on the multiplex PCR reads. Among 600,000 to 700,000 distinct CDR3 sequences, about 15% were seen once, and the ten largest hold about 4%. The sequenced material came from blood. Every receptor here comes from a woman in her 40s with Graves' ophthalmopathy.

The V gene is TRBV28, the J gene TRBJ1-2, with D maybe TRBD1 (6 bases). The CDR3 has 13 amino acids. Germline values: CDR1 MDHEN, CDR2 SYDVKM. V lost 8 bases, J lost 4 bases, and 14 bases lay in between. CDR3 protein: CASVNRDFYGYTF. CDR3 DNA sequence: TGTGCCAGCGTAAACAGGGACTTCTATGGCTACACCTTC.

This clonotype was detected many times. This chain joins TRBV7-8 and TRBJ2-5, with D hard to call. V lost 1 base to trimming and J lost 5 bases, with 8 bases between them. CDR1 is SGHVS, CDR2 FQNEAQ, per germline. The CDR3 is 13 amino acids. The CDR3 DNA is TGTGCCAGCAGCTTAGGTAGCCTGGAGACCCAGTACTTC. It specifies CASSLGSLETQYF.

The table lists this clonotype with many counts. The chain is built from TRBV28 and TRBJ2-5; 10 nucleotides agree with TRBD2. V was pared by 2 bases and J by 7 bases, with 7 bases of the junction left unmatched. The CDR3 sequence is 15 residues long. CDR1 MDHEN and CDR2 SYDVKM come from the germline V gene. The CDR3 DNA sequence: TGTGCCAGCAGTTTAGGTCTAGCGGGAGTCGGGACCCAGTACTTC. This codes for CASSLGLAGVGTQYF. Using reference TRBV28 and TRBJ2-5 for the parts outside the CDR3, the full variable domain is DVKVTQSSRYLVKRTGEKVFLECVQDMDHENMFWYRQDPGLGLRLIYFSYDVKMKEKGDIPEGYSVSREKKERFSLILESASTNQTSMYLCASSLGLAGVGTQYFGPGTRLLVL.

This clonotype was seen more than once but under ten times. The CDR3 end shows no conserved phenylalanine or tryptophan, and so a read error is likely. This chain joins TRBV28 and TRBJ1-5, with D possibly matching TRBD1 (5 bases). The CDR3 is made up of 14 amino acids. Germline V gives CDR1 MDHEN, CDR2 SYDVKM. Trimming removed 3 bases at V and 1 base at J, with 7 bases between. CDR3 residues: CASSFRASNQPQHS. CDR3 in DNA: TGTGCCAGCAGTTTCAGGGCGAGCAATCAGCCCCAGCATTCT.

This clonotype was found a few times. V usage is TRBV11-1 and J usage is TRBJ2-2, with a possible D match to TRBD1 (6 bases). The CDR3 runs 19 residues. Trimming pared 7 bases from V and 4 bases from J, leaving 28 bases between. Germline values: CDR1 SGHAT, CDR2 FQDESV (reference sequence). CDR3 protein: CASNREPPGWAASTGELFF. CDR3 DNA sequence: TGTGCCAGCAACAGGGAGCCGCCAGGGTGGGCAGCGAGCACCGGGGAGCTGTTTTTT.

This clonotype was counted ten times or more. The chain has TRBV12-3 or TRBV12-4 and TRBJ2-7; perhaps TRBD2 as D (7 bases). Trimming took 7 bases from V and 7 from J, leaving 17 bases between them. The CDR3 is made up of 13 amino acids. In nucleotides, the CDR3 is TGTGCCAGCACCCTCCAGGGAGGGGGAGAGCAGTACTTC. The encoded protein is CASTLQGGGEQYF.

This clonotype came up a few times. The J gene is TRBJ1-3, the V gene TRBV7-9, with unresolved D. Germline CDR1 reads SEHNR; CDR2 reads FQNEAQ (reference sequence). The CDR3 totals 11 residues. The V gene lost 11 bases and the J gene lost 1 base, with 6 bases spanning the gap. The CDR3 sequence: CAWRSGNTIYF. As DNA, the CDR3 is TGTGCCTGGAGGTCTGGAAACACCATATATTTT.

This clonotype was observed many times. The chain couples TRBV10-3 to TRBJ2-7; unclear D gene. CDR3 length equals 12 residues. Germline assignment: CDR1 ENHRY and CDR2 SYGVKD. Trimming removed 3 bases at V and 6 bases at J, with 9 bases between. In DNA form, the CDR3 reads TGTGCCATCAGTGAAACCGGGTCCGAGCAGTACTTC. Amino acids: CAISETGSEQYF.

The sample holds a few counts of this clonotype. This chain connects TRBV5-4 to TRBJ2-7; 9 bases are a match to TRBD1. Trimming removed 3 bases from V and 5 bases from J; junction bases left unmatched: 6. CDR1 is SGHNT, CDR2 YYREEE, per germline (reference sequence). This CDR3 has 14 amino acids. The DNA of the CDR3 is TGTGCCAGCAGCTGGGGACAGGGAACCGACGAGCAGTACTTC. Protein product: CASSWGQGTDEQYF.

This chain connects TRBV13 to TRBJ1-6; TRBD1 aligns across 10 bases. Trimming took 6 bases from V and 13 from J; bases not matched to a gene: 9. The CDR3 consists of 14 residues. Germline-derived CDR1 and CDR2 are PRHDT and FYEKMQ (reference sequence). The DNA of the CDR3 is TGTGCCAGCAGGCTCCGGGACAGGGGTTTGCCCCTCCACTTT. This codes for CASRLRDRGLPLHF.

This clonotype was recorded a few times. The gene calls are TRBV4-3 and TRBJ2-7, with 7 bases identical to TRBD1. V lost 4 bases and J lost 4; bases outside the gene matches: 13. Germline CDR1 and CDR2: LGHNA and YSLEER. This CDR3 comprises 16 residues. Here the CDR3 reads CASSRGPGQPTYEQYF. DNA of the CDR3: TGCGCCAGCAGCCGCGGACCGGGACAGCCGACGTACGAGCAGTACTTC.

This chain connects TRBV5-1 to TRBJ2-7; 8 nucleotides agree with TRBD1. This CDR3 has 14 amino acids. The V gene's germline CDR1 is SGHRS and CDR2 YFSETQ. V lost 0 bases, J lost 5 bases, and 4 bases stayed unmatched. The chain's CDR3 is CASSLGTGSDEQYF. CDR3 bases: TGCGCCAGCAGCTTGGGGACAGGGAGCGACGAGCAGTACTTC. The full variable domain, its missing parts supplied by reference TRBV5-1 and TRBJ2-7, is KAGVTQTPRYLIKTRGQQVTLSCSPISGHRSVSWYQQTPGQGLQFLFEYFSETQRNKGNFPGRFSGRQFSNSRSEMNVSTLELGDSALYLCASSLGTGSDEQYFGPGTRLTVT.

The V call is TRBV7-8, the J call TRBJ1-2; D possibly corresponds to TRBD1 (5 bases). CDR3 length: 13 amino acids. Germline CDR1 and CDR2: SGHVS and FQNEAQ. Trimming stripped 10 bases from V and 3 bases from J, with 15 bases between. CDR3 region: CATGDWGHYGYTF. The CDR3 nucleotides are TGTGCCACCGGCGATTGGGGACACTATGGCTACACCTTC.

The sample holds many counts of this clonotype. This chain links TRBV28 with TRBJ1-6, with 7 bases matching TRBD1. This CDR3 has 16 amino acids. V lost 5 bases to trimming and J lost 7 bases; unmatched junction nucleotides: 11. Germline V gives CDR1 MDHEN, CDR2 SYDVKM. The CDR3 DNA is TGTGCCAGCAGTGAATCGACAGGGCACCTCAATTCACCCCTCCACTTT. It yields the protein CASSESTGHLNSPLHF.

The CDR3: CASSHRTGGTEAFF. The CDR3 region has the DNA TGTGCCAGCAGCCACCGGACAGGGGGCACTGAAGCTTTCTTT. This chain links TRBV3-1 with TRBJ1-1; 10 bases fit TRBD1. This CDR3 has 14 residues. V trimming: 3 bases; J trimming: 4 bases; junction bases outside the gene matches: 2. In germline, CDR1 is LGHDT, CDR2 YNNKEL (reference sequence).

This clonotype was recorded at least ten times. The rearrangement joins TRBV11-2 to TRBJ2-7; D remains ambiguous. The CDR3 spans 15 residues. Germline V gene sequence: CDR1 SGHAT, CDR2 FQNNGV. V was cut by 1 base and J by 6 bases, with 16 bases left in between. CDR3 region: CASSLGWTSPGEQYF. DNA of the CDR3: TGTGCCAGCAGCTTAGGATGGACCTCCCCAGGCGAGCAGTACTTC.

V and J are TRBV7-2 and TRBJ1-1; D ambiguous. The ends were cut back, 1 base at V and 1 base at J, with 10 bases in the middle. Germline V gene sequence: CDR1 SGHTA, CDR2 FQGNSA. The CDR3 has 15 amino acids. CDR3 protein: CASSLVRPGNTEAFF. DNA of the CDR3: TGTGCCAGCAGCTTAGTTCGTCCAGGGAACACTGAAGCTTTCTTT.

The gene calls are TRBV19 and TRBJ1-5; TRBD1 is a possible D gene (5 bases). The CDR3 length is 13 residues. Trimming pared 7 bases from V and 7 bases from J, leaving 14 bases between. CDR1 LNHDA and CDR2 SQIVND come from the germline V gene (reference sequence). The CDR3 nucleotides are TGTGCCAGTACAGACAGACCGGGGCAGCCCCAGCATTTT. It encodes CASTDRPGQPQHF.

The CDR3: CASSYRGTGYYEQYF. Here the CDR3 DNA reads TGTGCCAGCAGTTACCGTGGGACAGGGTACTACGAGCAGTACTTC. The chain carries TRBV6-5 and TRBJ2-7; 9 bases fit TRBD1. V shed 2 bases, J shed 3 bases, and the junction held 5 bases outside the gene matches. This CDR3 comprises 15 residues. CDR1 and CDR2 (germline): MNHEY, SVGAGI.

The rearrangement joins TRBV6-5 to TRBJ2-7; TRBD1 agrees at 10 bases. With V trimmed by 0 bases and J by 5 bases, 4 bases remained unmatched. The germline V gene encodes CDR1 MNHEY and CDR2 SVGAGI. CDR3 size: 15 residues. CDR3 residues: CASSYSGQGIDEQYF. The DNA of the CDR3 is TGTGCCAGCAGTTACTCGGGACAGGGGATCGACGAGCAGTACTTC.

J is TRBJ1-2 and V is TRBV10-3, with D uncertain. The CDR3 has 13 amino acids. Germline values: CDR1 ENHRY, CDR2 SYGVKD. V was trimmed by 3 bases and J by 8 bases, leaving 13 bases between them. DNA for the CDR3: TGTGCCATCAGTGATGGGCCTGGAAAAGGCTACACCTTC. Its translation is CAISDGPGKGYTF.

This clonotype was detected many times. The CDR3 nucleotides read TGTGCCAGCAGTGGAAAGAACTCCTACGAGCAGTACTTC. Protein product: CASSGKNSYEQYF. This chain uses TRBV28 with TRBJ2-7; D gene ambiguous. Trimming stripped 5 bases from V and 0 bases from J, with 8 bases between. The CDR3 contains 13 residues. Germline CDR1 reads MDHEN; CDR2 reads SYDVKM.

Concerning this clonotype: A much more abundant neighbour one base away suggests this may be a read error. The chain is built from TRBV6-5 and TRBJ1-5, with TRBD1 matching over 9 bases. J gave up 4 bases and V 2 bases, and 3 bases lay outside the gene matches. The V gene's germline CDR1 is MNHEY and CDR2 SVGAGI. CDR3 length: 15 amino acids. The CDR3 reads CASSYTGQGNQPQHF. As DNA, the CDR3 is TGTGCCAGCAGTTACACGGGACAGGGTAATCAGCCCCAGCATTTT.

The gene calls are TRBV6-1 and TRBJ1-1; no clear D. With 6 bases removed from V and 1 base from J, the gap between germline ends came to 9 bases. CDR3 size: 13 residues. Germline-derived CDR1 and CDR2 are MNHNS and SASEGT. CDR3 amino acids: CASRVTQNTEAFF. DNA for the CDR3: TGTGCCAGCAGAGTTACCCAGAACACTGAAGCTTTCTTT.

In this sample, this clonotype turned up a few times. This chain connects TRBV20-1 to TRBJ2-2; TRBD2 aligns across 8 bases. Germline CDR1 is DFQATT and CDR2 is SNEGSKA (reference sequence). The CDR3 has 16 amino acids. V shed 1 base, J shed 5 bases, and the junction held 9 bases outside the gene matches. This CDR3 reads CSARAAGRARTGELFF. The CDR3, as DNA: TGCAGTGCTAGAGCGGCCGGGAGGGCCCGGACCGGGGAGCTGTTTTTT.

The V and J genes are TRBV12-3 or TRBV12-4 and TRBJ2-7; D might be TRBD2 (5 bases). This CDR3 is 14 amino acids long. Deletions cut 7 bases from V and 2 bases from J, with 15 bases between. CDR3: CASTTDGGPYEQYF. Here the CDR3 DNA reads TGTGCCAGCACCACCGACGGCGGGCCCTACGAGCAGTACTTC.

This clonotype showed up many times. The genes are TRBV28 and TRBJ1-1; D gene unclear. Germline values: CDR1 MDHEN, CDR2 SYDVKM. This CDR3 comprises 12 residues. The ends were cut back, 6 bases at V and 8 bases at J, with 13 bases in the middle. The CDR3: CASSSDGREAFF. The CDR3 coding sequence is TGTGCCAGCAGCTCGGACGGCCGCGAAGCTTTCTTT.

This clonotype came up a few times. The chain joins TRBV2 to TRBJ2-7; TRBD1 matches at 8 bases. In germline, CDR1 is SNHLY, CDR2 FYNNEI. The CDR3 has 16 amino acids. V trimming: 7 bases; J trimming: 5 bases; junction bases outside the gene matches: 16. CDR3 residues: CASIRSKGQGADEQYF. The CDR3 DNA reads TGTGCCAGCATAAGGTCCAAGGGGCAGGGGGCGGACGAGCAGTACTTC.

This clonotype was seen at least ten times. V usage is TRBV6-1 and J usage is TRBJ1-6; possibly TRBD1 for D (5 bases). Germline V gene lookup returns CDR1 MNHNS and CDR2 SASEGT. The V gene lost 5 bases and the J gene lost 11 bases, with 13 bases spanning the gap. The length of the CDR3 is 13 residues. CDR3 residues: CASSISGRAPLHF. The DNA of the CDR3 is TGTGCCAGCAGTATTTCGGGACGAGCACCCCTCCACTTT.

This clonotype was seen more than once but under ten times. The chain carries TRBV11-2 and TRBJ2-1, with D perhaps TRBD2 (7 bases). The CDR3 is made up of 16 amino acids. V was shortened by 1 base and J by 7 bases, with 17 bases between the two germline ends. CDR1 and CDR2 (germline): SGHAT, FQNNGV. The CDR3 region has the DNA TGTGCCAGCAGCTTAGTTTGGGGGGGCGGAGGAAATGAGCAGTTCTTC. It translates to CASSLVWGGGGNEQFF.